The present entry profiles one T cell receptor (beta chain) with its context. Its antigen is still unknown. The data were obtained in a study of cytomegalovirus exposure and HLA in healthy donors. As for the study in general: The platform used for the 120 or so validation repertoires matched that of the roughly 700 first-cohort repertoires, a later analysis reported.

Points from the study as a whole: First-cohort TCR clusters were later found to tend to co-occur in the roughly 120 validation repertoires. Some public TCRs appeared in many individuals, while most sequences were rare.

J lost 5 bases, V lost 0 bases, and 6 bases had no gene match. The germline CDR1 and CDR2 sequences are GTSNPN and SVGIG (reference sequence). The CDR3 is 14 residues long. The donors were part of the validation cohort, which consisted of over a hundred subjects and was separate from the first cohort of several hundred subjects. The data were produced by immunoSEQ multiplex PCR, yet TCRdb's version contains in-frame clones alone and is incomplete. The repertoire holds some 340,000 clones, about nine tenths seen once, with over 1% in the top ten. This clonotype originated in a woman under 40 in good health and CMV-seropositive. This chain connects TRBV30 to TRBJ1-2, with 7 bases aligning to TRBD1. The sequencing sample was made of PBMCs. Here the CDR3 reads CAWSVGQSIYGYTF. CDR3 in DNA: TGTGCCTGGAGTGTGGGACAGAGTATTTATGGCTACACCTTC.